Below, 10 T cell receptor beta chains from the same sample are listed, as sequenced in a study of post-analysis software for immune sequencing data (dated by TCRdb to the mid-2010s). Study-wide findings and limitations: Significantly higher frequencies in patients than in controls were found for roughly 5 TRBV segments, including TRBV5-6, TRBV5-1 and TRBV20-1.

Preparation of the library involved PCR. For sequencing, an Illumina HiSeq 2500 was employed. Unique molecular identifiers were incorporated into TCR beta cDNA libraries to reduce PCR and sequencing biases. TCRdb itself trimmed the public reads at Q25 with fastp, ran MiXCR and retained productive beta chains. Every distinct CDR3 protein forms one entry, paired with its most common genes and DNA. This sample holds hundreds of thousands of distinct CDR3 sequences; 55% to 60% were observed only once. Of the sample, around 11% falls within the top ten clones. No antigens are known for them. Source material: blood. The source of these receptors is a girl aged 2 to 9 with multiple sclerosis.

This clonotype was observed a single time. The chain uses TRBV7-2 and TRBJ2-2; D not certain. This CDR3 comprises 14 residues. Germline V gene lookup returns CDR1 SGHTA and CDR2 FQGNSA. The V gene lost 4 bases and the J gene lost 6 bases, with 12 bases spanning the gap. The chain's CDR3 is CASSSNLKPGELFF. CDR3 coding DNA: TGTGCCAGCAGCTCCAACCTTAAACCCGGGGAGCTGTTTTTT.

V and J are TRBV9 and TRBJ2-1; D is undetermined. Germline assignment: CDR1 SGDLS and CDR2 YYNGEE. The CDR3 consists of 12 residues. V was shortened by 4 bases and J by 4 bases, with 6 bases between the two germline ends. CDR3 amino acids: CASSIRYNEQFF. CDR3 DNA: TGTGCCAGCAGCATCAGATACAATGAGCAGTTCTTC.

CDR3 DNA sequence: TGTGCCAGCTCGCACTGGGAGGCCTATCAGCCCCAGCATTTT. Translating gives CASSHWEAYQPQHF. The V gene is TRBV6-2 or TRBV6-3, the J gene TRBJ1-5; no definite D call. Between the trimmed V and J ends, which lost 8 bases and 5 bases, there was a span of 16 bases. The germline V gene encodes CDR1 MNHEY and CDR2 SVGEGT. This CDR3 comprises 14 residues.

The V gene is TRBV2, the J gene TRBJ2-5; D not resolved. The length of the CDR3 is 15 residues. The V end was cut by 2 bases, the J end by 8 bases, with 18 bases between. The germline V gene encodes CDR1 SNHLY and CDR2 FYNNEI. The CDR3 sequence is CASSEQTPGMRTQYF. CDR3 nucleotide sequence: TGTGCCAGCAGTGAACAAACTCCTGGGATGAGAACCCAGTACTTC.

V and J are TRBV6-1 and TRBJ1-1, with TRBD1 matching over 8 bases. The germline gives CDR1 MNHNS, CDR2 SASEGT. J gave up 0 bases and V 7 bases, and 22 bases lay outside the gene matches. The CDR3 contains 20 residues. CDR3 sequence reads: CASKTDSGAMWGQVNTEAFF. DNA for the CDR3: TGTGCCAGCAAAACAGACTCAGGTGCTATGTGGGGACAGGTGAACACTGAAGCTTTCTTT.

The chain employs TRBV19 and TRBJ2-4; 9 positions match TRBD2. The CDR3 runs to 15 residues. From germline, CDR1 is LNHDA and CDR2 SQIVND (reference sequence). V trimming: 4 bases; J trimming: 12 bases; junction bases outside the gene matches: 13. The CDR3 DNA follows: TGTGCCAGTAGTAGCGGGAGGGCCCTCACAGGAAATCAGTACTTC. It specifies CASSSGRALTGNQYF. Full variable domain (rest looked up from reference TRBV19 and TRBJ2-4): DGGITQSPKYLFRKEGQNVTLSCEQNLNHDAMYWYRQDPGQGLRLIYYSQIVNDFQKGDIAEGYSVSREKKESFPLTVTSAQKNPTAFYLCASSSGRALTGNQYFGAGTRLSVL.

This clonotype was observed at least ten times. This chain links TRBV4-1 with TRBJ2-7, with no clear D. The CDR3 extends over 11 amino acids. Germline V gene data show CDR1 as MGHRA and CDR2 as YSYEKL. Deletions cut 1 base from V and 6 bases from J, with 4 bases between. CDR3 sequence reads: CASSQGVEQYF. DNA for the CDR3: TGCGCCAGCAGCCAAGGTGTCGAGCAGTACTTC.

A note on this clonotype: Germline and junction disagree at one end, which may indicate a read error. The rearrangement uses TRBV29-1 and TRBJ1-1, with D perhaps TRBD1 (5 bases). This CDR3 contains 14 residues. Germline CDR1 and CDR2: SQVTM and ANQGSEA. CDR3 DNA: TGTAGCGTTGAAGGGGATGGGGCTTTGGACTCAGCTTTCTTT. Amino acids: CSVEGDGALDSAFF.

In its sample, this clonotype was seen a few times. CDR3 DNA sequence: TGTGCCAGCAGTTTAGCAGGGGGCGATGGCTACACCTTC. Encoded protein: CASSLAGGDGYTF. The V and J genes are TRBV12-3 or TRBV12-4 and TRBJ1-2; 7 nucleotides align to TRBD1. The trim removed 0 bases at V and 6 bases at J, leaving 1 base unmatched. The CDR3 has 13 amino acids.

Only a few counts were recorded for this clonotype. The chain uses TRBV28 and TRBJ2-5; 9 bases map to TRBD1. The closer fit of TRBJ2-7 to the DNA end suggests the J call may be wrong. The CDR3 covers 16 residues. The V gene's germline CDR1 is MDHEN and CDR2 SYDVKM. This CDR3 is CASSLYGQGHTYEQYF. The CDR3 bases are TGTGCCAGCAGTTTATATGGACAGGGGCATACCTACGAGCAGTACTTC.